This T cell receptor (beta chain) appears in the sequencing data of a study of T-cell reconstitution after alpha-beta-depleted transplantation in children. The CDR3 is 12 residues long. Trimming pared 6 bases from V and 2 bases from J, leaving 8 bases between. CDR1 and CDR2 (germline): MDHEN, SYDVKM. A library of TCRbeta sequences, prepared with unique molecular identifiers, was generated. TCRdb redid the calling of the PCR reads with MiXCR, one entry per CDR3 protein. The table lists about 410,000 distinct CDR3 sequences, roughly 21% of them singletons. The rearrangement links TRBV28 to TRBJ2-7, with D possibly TRBD2 on 5 matching bases. Specimen: PBMCs from the stem cell graft donor, collected from the stem cell graft. This TCR came from a human donor who donated a stem cell graft to a child with acute myeloid leukemia. The CDR3 DNA reads as TGTGCCAGCAGAGAGGGAACCTACGAGCAGTACTTC. Translation gives CASREGTYEQYF.